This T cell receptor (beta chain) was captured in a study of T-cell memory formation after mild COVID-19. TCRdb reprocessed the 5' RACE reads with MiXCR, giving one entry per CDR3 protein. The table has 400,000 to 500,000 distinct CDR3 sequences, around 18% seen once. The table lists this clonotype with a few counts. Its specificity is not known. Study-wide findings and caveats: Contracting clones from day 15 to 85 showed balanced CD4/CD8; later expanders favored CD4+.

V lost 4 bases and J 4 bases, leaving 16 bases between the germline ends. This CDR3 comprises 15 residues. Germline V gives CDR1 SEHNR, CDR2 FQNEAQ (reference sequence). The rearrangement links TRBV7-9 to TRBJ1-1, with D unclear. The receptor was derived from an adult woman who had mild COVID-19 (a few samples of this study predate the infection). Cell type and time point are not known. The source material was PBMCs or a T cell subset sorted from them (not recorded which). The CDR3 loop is CASSSVWGGGTEAFF. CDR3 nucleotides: TGTGCCAGCAGCTCCGTGTGGGGTGGCGGCACTGAAGCTTTCTTT.